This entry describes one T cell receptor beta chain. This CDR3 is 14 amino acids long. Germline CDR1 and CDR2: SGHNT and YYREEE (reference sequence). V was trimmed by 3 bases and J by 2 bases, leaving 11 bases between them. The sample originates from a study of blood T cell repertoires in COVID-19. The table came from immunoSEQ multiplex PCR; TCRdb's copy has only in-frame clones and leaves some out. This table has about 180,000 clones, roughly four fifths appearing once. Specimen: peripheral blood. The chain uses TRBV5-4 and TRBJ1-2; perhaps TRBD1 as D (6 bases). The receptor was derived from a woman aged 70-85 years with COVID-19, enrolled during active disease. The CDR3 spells CASSSQGANYGYTF. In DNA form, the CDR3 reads TGTGCCAGCAGCTCACAGGGAGCCAACTATGGCTACACCTTC. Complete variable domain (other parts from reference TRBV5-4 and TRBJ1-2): ETGVTQSPTHLIKTRGQQVTLRCSSQSGHNTVSWYQQALGQGPQFIFQYYREEENGRGNFPPRFSGLQFPNYSSELNVNALELDDSALYLCASSSQGANYGYTFGSGTRLTVV.